This T cell receptor beta chain was recovered during a study of T cells in localized non-small cell lung cancer. About this clone itself: Its antigen is still unknown.

This CDR3 contains 13 residues. CDR1 is SGHRS and CDR2 is YFSETQ in the germline V gene. Trimming stripped 6 bases from V and 2 bases from J, with 11 bases between. Profiling relied on immunoSEQ multiplex PCR, and the TCRdb table lists in-frame clones only, not all of them. This repertoire shows more than 45,000 clones, approximately 86% found once; its top ten account for roughly 2.5%. Study observations and caveats: Higher adjacent-lung clonality was associated with shorter survival.

The gene calls are TRBV5-1 and TRBJ1-1; D might be TRBD1 (5 bases). The sample here was PBMCs, taken before any cancer treatment. The clonotype was recovered from a man aged 35-69 years with stage II lung adenocarcinoma. CDR3 coding DNA: TGCGCCAGCAACAGGAATCCAAACACTGAAGCTTTCTTT. Translating it yields CASNRNPNTEAFF.